Each of the 5 T cell receptor beta chains below was sequenced from the same sample in a study of cytomegalovirus exposure and HLA in healthy donors. Primers included in the PCR were 60 Vbeta and 13 Jbeta primers. Data came from immunoSEQ multiplex PCR; TCRdb stores just in-frame clones and leaves some out. The data show 100,000 to 130,000 clones, approximately 79% seen once. The material sequenced was PBMCs. The receptors were gathered from a middle-aged woman in good health and CMV-seropositive.

The chain has TRBV29-1 and TRBJ1-2; the D gene is possibly TRBD1 (6 bases). The germline V and J ends were trimmed by 3 bases and 1 base, with 9 bases remaining between them. Germline lookup yields CDR1 SQVTM and CDR2 ANQGSEA. The CDR3 sequence is 13 residues long. CDR3 in amino acids: CSVDEGVNYGYTF. CDR3 in DNA: TGCAGCGTTGATGAGGGGGTTAACTATGGCTACACCTTC.

This chain joins TRBV5-6 and TRBJ2-3; TRBD2 matches at 11 bases. The CDR3 sequence is 15 residues long. Unmatched junction bases numbered 7, after V lost 4 bases and J lost 6 bases. Germline CDR1 SGHDT, CDR2 YYEEEE. The CDR3 here is CASSTLAGGSDTQYF. In DNA form, the CDR3 reads TGTGCCAGCAGCACCCTAGCGGGGGGTAGCGATACGCAGTATTTT.

V and J are TRBV9 and TRBJ1-1, with a weak D call TRBD1 (5 bases). The CDR3 has 14 residues. V was pared by 2 bases and J by 5 bases, with 13 bases between. Looked up from germline, CDR1 is SGDLS and CDR2 is YYNGEE. DNA for the CDR3: TGTGCCAGCAGCGTGGTTGACGGGGGGACTGAAGCTTTCTTT. Translating it yields CASSVVDGGTEAFF.

V gene TRBV2 combines with J gene TRBJ2-5; TRBD2 aligns across 7 bases. Per the germline V gene, CDR1 is SNHLY and CDR2 is FYNNEI. The CDR3 runs 14 residues. V shed 0 bases and J 4 bases; nucleotides not matched to a gene: 2. CDR3 nucleotide sequence: TGTGCCAGCAGTGAAGCGGGGGGGGTAGAGACCCAGTACTTC. Residues: CASSEAGGVETQYF.

The gene calls are TRBV25-1 and TRBJ1-1; TRBD1 matches 8 bases. CDR1 MGHDK and CDR2 SYGVNS come from the germline V gene. Trimming removed 5 bases from V and 6 bases from J; junction bases left unmatched: 8. The CDR3 sequence is 14 residues long. The DNA for the CDR3 is TGTGCCAGCAGTCCGGACAGGGTGATCCCTGAAGCTTTCTTT. Its translation is CASSPDRVIPEAFF.